A single sample gave rise to the 2 T cell receptor beta chains below, sequenced in a study of cytomegalovirus exposure and HLA in healthy donors. PCR used 60 Vbeta primers and 13 Jbeta primers. Profiling relied on immunoSEQ multiplex PCR, and the TCRdb table lists in-frame clones only, not all of them. This sample yields fewer than 150,000 clones, of which approximately 15% are seen a single time; 1.5% to 2% belongs to the top ten. Sequencing input: PBMCs. The receptors here all came from a woman in her late teens or twenties in good health and CMV-seronegative.

This rearrangement joins TRBV19 to TRBJ1-1; D may be TRBD1 (5 bases). CDR3 length equals 16 residues. Deletions cut 2 bases from V and 0 bases from J, with 13 bases between. CDR1 and CDR2 from the germline V gene are LNHDA and SQIVND (reference sequence). CDR3 amino acids: CASSIMSVRVNTEAFF. CDR3 in DNA: TGTGCCAGTAGTATAATGTCGGTCAGGGTGAACACTGAAGCTTTCTTT. The complete variable domain, with remaining parts taken from reference TRBV19 and TRBJ1-1, reads DGGITQSPKYLFRKEGQNVTLSCEQNLNHDAMYWYRQDPGQGLRLIYYSQIVNDFQKGDIAEGYSVSREKKESFPLTVTSAQKNPTAFYLCASSIMSVRVNTEAFFGQGTRLTVV.

The chain uses TRBV7-6 and TRBJ1-4, with 7 positions matching TRBD1. CDR1 is SGHVS and CDR2 is FNYEAQ in the germline V gene. CDR3 length equals 15 residues. V dropped 4 bases and J dropped 8; count of bases not matched to a gene: 10. The CDR3 is CASSSLTGENEKLFF. CDR3 DNA: TGTGCCAGCAGCTCCCTTACAGGGGAAAACGAAAAACTGTTTTTT.